This T cell receptor (beta chain) emerged from a study of long-term antiretroviral therapy in people with HIV. The CDR3 is 13 amino acids. V gave up 8 bases and J gave up 5 bases; unmatched junction bases: 6. CDR1 is MNHNY, CDR2 SVGAGI, per germline (reference sequence). The libraries were made with immunoSEQ v3.0 at survey level. The assay was immunoSEQ multiplex PCR, and TCRdb's table has in-frame clones only and misses some. The table lists 30,000 or so clones, approximately 90% of them singletons. This clonotype was obtained from a woman between 40 and 50 years old with HIV. J is TRBJ2-7 and V is TRBV6-6; TRBD1 aligns across 10 bases. This specimen consisted of unsorted PBMCs, obtained about 5.3 years after starting antiretroviral therapy. DNA for the CDR3: TGTGCCAGCGTGAGACAGGGGGCCGACGAGCAGTACTTC. Translation gives CASVRQGADEQYF.